This TCR beta chain was observed in a study of PD-L1 blockade in urothelial cancer. About the research overall: Males with urothelial cancer arising in the bladder constituted about nine tenths of the roughly 29 patients. Median T cell yield from blood was over 130,000. Analyzed time points were 3 weeks (second dose) and 6 weeks after therapy began.

This clone was observed a single time. Time point in this sample: pretreatment peripheral blood. Assay: immunoSEQ multiplex PCR; the TCRdb copy retains only in-frame clones and omits some. The repertoire holds approximately 45,000 clones, with roughly 80% as singletons. This CDR3 is 15 amino acids long. V was pared by 5 bases and J by 2 bases, with 4 bases of the junction left unmatched. Germline V CDR1 and CDR2: MNHNY, SVGAGI (reference sequence). The gene calls are TRBV6-6 and TRBJ2-1; 9 bases are a match to TRBD2. The source is a man aged 50-59 years with urothelial cancer. The sequenced sample was PBMCs, obtained around atezolizumab (anti-PD-L1) treatment. The CDR3 DNA sequence: TGTGCCAGCAGTCCTAGCGGGACCGCCTACAATGAGCAGTTCTTC. This sequence encodes CASSPSGTAYNEQFF.